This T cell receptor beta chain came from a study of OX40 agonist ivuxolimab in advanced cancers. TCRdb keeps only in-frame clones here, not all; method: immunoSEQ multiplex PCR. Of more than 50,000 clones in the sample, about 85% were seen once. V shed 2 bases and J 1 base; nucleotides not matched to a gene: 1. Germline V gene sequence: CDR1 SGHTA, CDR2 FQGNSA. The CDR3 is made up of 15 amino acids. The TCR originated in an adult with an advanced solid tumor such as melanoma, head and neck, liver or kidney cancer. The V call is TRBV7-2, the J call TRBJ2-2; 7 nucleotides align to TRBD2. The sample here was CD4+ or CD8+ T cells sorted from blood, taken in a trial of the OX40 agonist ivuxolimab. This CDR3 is CASSLRGGNTGELFF. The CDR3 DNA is TGTGCCAGCAGCTTACGCGGGGGGAACACCGGGGAGCTGTTTTTT.